This T cell receptor beta chain stems from a study of blood T cell repertoires in COVID-19 (dated by TCRdb to 2018 to 2021). For context, the study as a whole: Samples from collaborators originated in the United States, Italy and Spain and spanned both the acute and convalescent phases of COVID-19. The samples were drawn from two sources: the first 160 participants of the ongoing ImmuneRACE study, and over 1,000 subjects contributed by 6 global collaborators. The sample metadata nearly always contained a de-identified subject ID, COVID-19 status, age in years and sex. A freely available public database, intended as a resource for researchers studying the immune response to SARS-CoV-2, is where the repertoires were released. The prospective study material was composed of cDNA or gDNA derived from T cells, B-cell-depleted T cells, or PBMCs. HLA class I and class II types, where available, came from metadata supplied by the sample provider rather than from assay-based typing. The dataset comprised deeply sampled blood TCRbeta repertoires from subjects exposed to, actively infected with, or recovered from COVID-19.

In regard to this clone: Its antigen target is currently unknown. Base qualities were left out, and no much larger clone turns up one base away.

The collaborating institutions used their own protocols to collect whole blood in K2EDTA tubes. For TCRbeta analysis, collaborators shipped samples in one of three forms: frozen whole blood, isolated PBMCs, or DNA extracted from either of those sample types. Points the paper makes about the study in general: How much clinical and demographic metadata was included differed by source and by participant, and the metadata was provided uncurated.

TCRbeta CDR3 regions were amplified from genomic DNA using the immunoSEQ Assay, a bias-controlled multiplex PCR. From the authors' description of their analysis: Within the assay, amplification of reference gene primers was used to estimate how many nucleated cells each sample contained. Sequence reads were collapsed and filtered to measure the absolute abundance of every unique TCRbeta CDR3 rearrangement. For each sample, productive Simpson clonality was calculated as the square root of Simpson's diversity index over productive rearrangements. In its TCRdb copy, this immuneACCESS table keeps in-frame sequences only and misses some clones. Where compared with another copy, unresolved V genes explain less than half of these, and the others have no known cause. That table is the source of V, J and clone size, and D and trimming were worked out from the DNA. The sample data list 150,000 to 200,000 clones, and 70% to 90% of these were observed just once. Together, the top ten hold 5% to 6.5% of the sample.

The sequence was collected from a man between 35 and 55 years old with active or convalescent COVID-19. The specimen was peripheral blood.

The nucleotides are TGTGCCAATGCCGACACGGGGTGTCGGACTAGCGGGGATAAACAAGAGACCCAGTACTTC. Its product reads: CANADTGCRTSGDKQETQYF. The rearranged segments are TRBV19 and TRBJ2-5, and TRBD2 aligns with 12 junction nucleotides. The germline V gene (reference sequence) specifies LNHDA as CDR1 and SQIVND as CDR2. Clipping removes 10 bases from V and 2 bases from J, with 23 as the unmatched junction base count. Taken from cysteine to phenylalanine, the CDR3 has 20 residues. Here the CDR3 DNA is all that survives: 60 bases in frame from base 1.